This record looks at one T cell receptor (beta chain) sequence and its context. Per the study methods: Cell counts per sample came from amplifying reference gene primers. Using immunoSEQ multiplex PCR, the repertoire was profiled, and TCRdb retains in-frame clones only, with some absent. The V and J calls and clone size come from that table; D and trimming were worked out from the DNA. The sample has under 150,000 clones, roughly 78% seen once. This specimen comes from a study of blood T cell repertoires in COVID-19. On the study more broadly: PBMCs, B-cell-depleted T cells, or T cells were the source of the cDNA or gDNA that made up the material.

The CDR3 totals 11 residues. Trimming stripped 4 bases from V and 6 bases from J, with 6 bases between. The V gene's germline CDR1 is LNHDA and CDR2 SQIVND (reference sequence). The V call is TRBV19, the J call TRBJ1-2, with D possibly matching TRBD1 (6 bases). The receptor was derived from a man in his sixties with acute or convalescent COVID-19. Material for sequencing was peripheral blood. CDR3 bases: TGTGCCAGTAGTACAGGGGATGGCTACACCTTC. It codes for CASSTGDGYTF.